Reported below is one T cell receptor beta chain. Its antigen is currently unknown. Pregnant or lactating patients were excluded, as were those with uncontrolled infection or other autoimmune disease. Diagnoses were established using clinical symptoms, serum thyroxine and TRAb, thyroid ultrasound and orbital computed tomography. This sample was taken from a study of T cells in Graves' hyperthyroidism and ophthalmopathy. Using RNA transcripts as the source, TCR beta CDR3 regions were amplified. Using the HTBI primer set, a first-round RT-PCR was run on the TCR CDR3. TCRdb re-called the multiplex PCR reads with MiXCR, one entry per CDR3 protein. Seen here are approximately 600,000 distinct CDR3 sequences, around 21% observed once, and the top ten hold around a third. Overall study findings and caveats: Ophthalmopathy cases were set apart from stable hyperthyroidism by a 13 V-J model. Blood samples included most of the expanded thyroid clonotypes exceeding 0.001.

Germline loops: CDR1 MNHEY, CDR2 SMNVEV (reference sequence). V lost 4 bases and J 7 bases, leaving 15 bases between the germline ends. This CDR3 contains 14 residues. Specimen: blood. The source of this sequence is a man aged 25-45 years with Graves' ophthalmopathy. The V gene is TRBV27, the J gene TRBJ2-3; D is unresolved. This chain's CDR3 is CASSSLGRSHTQYF. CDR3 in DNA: TGTGCCAGCAGTTCCCTAGGCCGGTCGCATACGCAGTATTTT.